What follows are 20 T cell receptor beta chains derived from one specimen sequenced in a study of blood T cell repertoires in COVID-19. Clones were read by immunoSEQ multiplex PCR, and TCRdb kept only the in-frame ones, dropping some. The profile covers tens of thousands of clones, with 81% appearing a single time and around 5.2% taken by the ten largest. The sample comprised peripheral blood. The source is an elderly man with COVID-19, enrolled during active disease.

The rearrangement uses TRBV2 and TRBJ1-2; no clear D gene. CDR1 and CDR2 from the germline V gene are SNHLY and FYNNEI. This CDR3 spans 15 amino acids. V was pared by 5 bases and J by 4 bases, with 17 bases between. As DNA, the CDR3 is TGTGCCAGCAGTAGCCGCCCGGAGGGTGGCTATGGCTACACCTTC. It specifies CASSSRPEGGYGYTF.

The gene calls are TRBV30 and TRBJ1-2; TRBD1 is a possible D gene (6 bases). This CDR3 spans 15 amino acids. Germline V CDR1 and CDR2: GTSNPN, SVGIG (reference sequence). V was trimmed by 2 bases and J by 8 bases, leaving 21 bases between them. Here the CDR3 reads CAWSRYRQGYSGYTF. CDR3 nucleotide sequence: TGTGCCTGGAGTCGGTATCGTCAGGGGTACAGCGGCTACACCTTC.

The chain uses TRBV10-3 and TRBJ1-2, with TRBD1 matching over 7 bases. The CDR3 has 15 residues. J was trimmed by 0 bases and V by 4 bases; bases with no gene match: 5. CDR1 is ENHRY and CDR2 is SYGVKD in the germline V gene. The CDR3: CAISGDSLANYGYTF. The CDR3 DNA is TGTGCCATCAGTGGGGACAGCCTAGCTAACTATGGCTACACCTTC.

This chain uses TRBV7-9 with TRBJ2-2, with D possibly matching TRBD2 (5 bases). V lost 5 bases and J 5 bases, leaving 15 bases between the germline ends. CDR1 is SEHNR and CDR2 is FQNEAQ in the germline V gene (reference sequence). This CDR3 is 15 amino acids long. This CDR3 reads CASSDLIGSTGELFF. The CDR3 region has the DNA TGTGCCAGCAGCGATCTCATAGGGAGTACCGGGGAGCTGTTTTTT.

The J gene is TRBJ1-1, the V gene TRBV28; D may be TRBD1 (6 bases). Germline lookup yields CDR1 MDHEN and CDR2 SYDVKM. This CDR3 is built from 14 residues. Trimming left V 6 bases short and J 0 bases short, with 11 bases between. CDR3 sequence reads: CASRGTPMNTEAFF. The CDR3 DNA sequence: TGTGCCAGCAGGGGGACACCTATGAACACTGAAGCTTTCTTT.

The chain joins TRBV11-1 to TRBJ1-4; D may be TRBD1 (6 bases). V lost 5 bases, J lost 0 bases, and 7 bases lay in between. The CDR3 runs 14 residues. The germline gives CDR1 SGHAT, CDR2 FQDESV (reference sequence). The CDR3: CASSRTATNEKLFF. Here the CDR3 DNA reads TGTGCCAGCAGCCGGACAGCAACTAATGAAAAACTGTTTTTT.

This clone was recorded a few times. The rearrangement links TRBV2 to TRBJ2-5; 9 nucleotides match TRBD2. The V gene end was trimmed by 3 bases and the J gene end by 0 bases; junction bases not matched to a gene: 8. The germline V gene has CDR1 SNHLY and CDR2 FYNNEI. The CDR3 is 17 amino acids. In DNA, the CDR3 is TGTGCCAGCAGTGATCTCTTCACTAGCGGGTACCAAGAGACCCAGTACTTC. This translates into CASSDLFTSGYQETQYF.

CDR3 in amino acids: CATSDTTARGLAGVGAYEQYF. The CDR3 DNA sequence: TGTGCCACCAGTGATACCACCGCCAGGGGCCTAGCGGGAGTGGGCGCCTACGAGCAGTACTTC. The chain carries TRBV24-1 and TRBJ2-7; 10 positions agree with TRBD2. From germline, CDR1 is KGHDR and CDR2 SFDVKD. Trimming at V came to 3 bases and at J to 2 bases, leaving 21 bases not matched to a gene. CDR3 size: 21 residues.

The CDR3 spells CASSPGGDSPLHF. Here the CDR3 DNA reads TGTGCCAGCAGCCCGGGGGGGGATTCACCCCTCCACTTT. This sequence joins TRBV7-2 and TRBJ1-6; tentative D call: TRBD1 (5 bases). The V end lost 5 bases, the J end lost 8 bases, and 10 bases lay between the germline ends. CDR1 is SGHTA and CDR2 is FQGNSA in the germline V gene. This CDR3 has 13 residues.

The rearrangement joins TRBV28 to TRBJ2-3; 11 positions match TRBD2. The CDR3 covers 16 residues. The germline V gene encodes CDR1 MDHEN and CDR2 SYDVKM. V gave up 6 bases and J gave up 2 bases; unmatched junction bases: 7. The CDR3 sequence: CASSQTSGGPTDTQYF. The CDR3 DNA reads as TGTGCCAGCAGCCAAACTAGCGGGGGACCCACAGATACGCAGTATTTT.

This rearrangement joins TRBV6-6 to TRBJ2-3, with 9 bases matching TRBD2. The CDR3 consists of 15 residues. The junction had 2 bases not matched to a gene; V was cut back by 4 bases and J by 0 bases. Germline assignment: CDR1 MNHNY and CDR2 SVGAGI (reference sequence). The CDR3 DNA reads TGTGCCAGCAGTTCCAGCGGGGGGAGCACAGATACGCAGTATTTT. Residues: CASSSSGGSTDTQYF.

The genes are TRBV19 and TRBJ2-2, with TRBD1 matching 8 bases. There are 16 residues in the CDR3. The ends lost 3 bases at V and 2 bases at J; junction bases unmatched: 5. Germline CDR1 is LNHDA and CDR2 is SQIVND (reference sequence). DNA for the CDR3: TGTGCCAGTAGTATTTTGGGACAGGCAAACACCGGGGAGCTGTTTTTT. It specifies CASSILGQANTGELFF.

The gene calls are TRBV30 and TRBJ1-2; maybe TRBD1 (6 bases). The CDR3 spans 14 residues. V was trimmed by 3 bases and J by 5 bases, leaving 16 bases between them. Germline CDR1 and CDR2: GTSNPN and SVGIG (reference sequence). The CDR3 coding sequence is TGTGCCTGGAGCCAGGCAGGGGCGAGGTATGGCTACACCTTC. It is translated as CAWSQAGARYGYTF.

The J gene is TRBJ1-6, the V gene TRBV16; 9 bases align to TRBD1. The CDR3 has 15 amino acids. Germline V gene lookup returns CDR1 KGHSY and CDR2 FQNENV. V shed 1 base and J 5 bases; nucleotides not matched to a gene: 0. Here the CDR3 reads CASSQWTGDNSPLHF. The CDR3 DNA reads TGTGCCAGCAGCCAATGGACAGGGGATAATTCACCCCTCCACTTT.

The V and J genes are TRBV5-1 and TRBJ1-6; the match to TRBD1 covers 10 bases. CDR3 size: 14 residues. Germline lookup yields CDR1 SGHRS and CDR2 YFSETQ. J lost 7 bases, V lost 6 bases, and 4 bases had no gene match. CDR3 in amino acids: CASTGDRGNSPLHF. The CDR3 nucleotides read TGCGCCAGCACTGGGGACAGGGGAAATTCACCCCTCCACTTT.

The rearrangement links TRBV12-3 or TRBV12-4 to TRBJ1-1; a possible D gene is TRBD1 (6 bases). This CDR3 has 13 amino acids. Deletions cut 6 bases from V and 5 bases from J, with 13 bases between. The CDR3 DNA follows: TGTGCCAGCAGAATAGGGGGTAGGACTGAAGCTTTCTTT. Protein product: CASRIGGRTEAFF.

This clone was detected only a few times. The rearrangement links TRBV15 to TRBJ2-6, with D maybe TRBD2 (5 bases). Germline CDR1 LNHNV, CDR2 YYDKDF (reference sequence). The CDR3 extends over 15 amino acids. Trimming stripped 3 bases from V and 4 bases from J, with 10 bases between. In DNA form, the CDR3 reads TGTGCCACCAGCAGGAGGGCCGGCGGGGCCAACGTCCTGACTTTC. As protein: CATSRRAGGANVLTF. Full variable domain (outside the CDR3, taken from reference TRBV15 and TRBJ2-6): DAMVIQNPRYQVTQFGKPVTLSCSQTLNHNVMYWYQQKSSQAPKLLFHYYDKDFNNEADTPDNFQSRRPNTSFCFLDIRSPGLGDTAMYLCATSRRAGGANVLTFGAGSRLTVL.

The CDR3 region is CSVDSGRAGNEQYF. The CDR3 nucleotides read TGCAGCGTTGACAGCGGGAGGGCCGGTAACGAGCAGTACTTC. The gene calls are TRBV29-1 and TRBJ2-7, with TRBD2 matching 10 bases. Germline-derived CDR1 and CDR2 are SQVTM and ANQGSEA. The CDR3 runs 14 residues. V lost 3 bases, J lost 5 bases, and 7 bases stayed unmatched.

This clone has a single count. The chain joins TRBV28 to TRBJ1-4; D may be TRBD1 (6 bases). CDR1 and CDR2 from the germline V gene are MDHEN and SYDVKM. V lost 3 bases and J 3 bases, leaving 11 bases between the germline ends. The CDR3 extends over 15 amino acids. This CDR3 is CASSFRGSPNEKLFF. As DNA, the CDR3 is TGTGCCAGCAGTTTTAGGGGGTCCCCTAATGAAAAACTGTTTTTT.

This clone has more than one count but fewer than ten. The gene calls are TRBV19 and TRBJ1-2; the match to TRBD1 covers 7 bases. Looked up from germline, CDR1 is LNHDA and CDR2 is SQIVND (reference sequence). V shed 8 bases and J 10 bases; nucleotides not matched to a gene: 19. The CDR3 contains 15 residues. Written as DNA, the CDR3 is TGTGCCAGTTCCGACAGGGCGAGCCTCCTATGGGACTACACCTTC. Translating gives CASSDRASLLWDYTF.